The clone carrying this T cell receptor beta chain was observed many times. This entry belongs to a study of T-cell reconstitution after alpha-beta-depleted transplantation in children. Unique molecular identifiers were used to barcode this TCRbeta library. A single record per CDR3 protein comes from TCRdb applying MiXCR to the PCR reads. The sample has 250,000 to 350,000 distinct CDR3 sequences, over 8% seen once; the top ten hold 9.5% to 13%. V lost 3 bases, J lost 0 bases, and 6 bases lay in between. This CDR3 spans 13 amino acids. The rearrangement links TRBV12-3 or TRBV12-4 to TRBJ2-7; D unresolved. The specimen was PBMCs from the stem cell graft donor, collected from the stem cell graft. The receptor was isolated from a human donor who donated a stem cell graft to a child with SCID. CDR3 region: CASSFWSSYEQYF. The CDR3 nucleotides are TGTGCCAGCAGTTTCTGGTCCTCCTACGAGCAGTACTTC.